The 17 T cell receptor beta chains below all came from one sample that was sequenced in a study of T cell clones after liver transplantation. Method: immunoSEQ multiplex PCR; TCRdb's copy keeps in-frame clones and lacks some. The sample holds more than 95,000 clones, about nine tenths seen once. Source: CD4+ T cells from blood, taken 12 months after liver transplant. Every receptor here comes from a human patient who received a liver transplant. Some of these T cells may belong to the graft donor.

The CDR3 bases are TGTGCCAGCAGTCAGAGGAATGAGCAGTTCTTC. Its translation: CASSQRNEQFF. This sequence joins TRBV28 and TRBJ2-1, with D uncertain. V was shortened by 5 bases and J by 7 bases, with 6 bases between the two germline ends. The CDR3 length is 11 residues. CDR1 is MDHEN, CDR2 SYDVKM, per germline.

The CDR3 coding sequence is TGTGCCAGTAGACAGACAGGGTGGGATACGCAGTATTTT. It is translated as CASRQTGWDTQYF. The V and J genes are TRBV19 and TRBJ2-3, with 7 nucleotides matching TRBD1. CDR3 length: 13 residues. Per the germline V gene, CDR1 is LNHDA and CDR2 is SQIVND (reference sequence). With 6 bases clipped from V and 6 bases from J, the junction kept 6 bases outside the gene matches.

The chain employs TRBV19 and TRBJ1-5; 10 nucleotides align to TRBD1. Germline V gene sequence: CDR1 LNHDA, CDR2 SQIVND (reference sequence). Losses at the gene ends were 6 bases for V and 1 base for J; bases not matched to a gene: 3. CDR3 length equals 15 residues. The CDR3 spells CASRTTGGSNQPQHF. The CDR3 DNA sequence: TGTGCCAGTAGAACGACAGGGGGCAGCAATCAGCCCCAGCATTTT. Full variable domain (rest looked up from reference TRBV19 and TRBJ1-5): DGGITQSPKYLFRKEGQNVTLSCEQNLNHDAMYWYRQDPGQGLRLIYYSQIVNDFQKGDIAEGYSVSREKKESFPLTVTSAQKNPTAFYLCASRTTGGSNQPQHFGDGTRLSIL.

The chain uses TRBV29-1 and TRBJ1-5; weak D call: TRBD1 (5 bases). This CDR3 is built from 14 residues. V was trimmed by 6 bases and J by 7 bases, leaving 19 bases between them. CDR1 is SQVTM and CDR2 is ANQGSEA in the germline V gene. For the CDR3, the DNA is TGCAGCGTCACCATCGGGGGGGGGAGGCAGCCCCAGCATTTT. It codes for CSVTIGGGRQPQHF.

This clone was recorded only once. The chain employs TRBV7-6 and TRBJ2-3; possibly TRBD1 for D (6 bases). CDR3 length equals 16 residues. Between the trimmed V and J ends, which lost 1 base and 0 bases, there was a span of 11 bases. The germline gives CDR1 SGHVS, CDR2 FNYEAQ. The chain's CDR3 is CASSLGGPISTDTQYF. The CDR3 DNA sequence: TGTGCCAGCAGCTTAGGGGGGCCGATCAGCACAGATACGCAGTATTTT. The variable domain in full, completed from reference TRBV7-6 and TRBJ2-3, reads GAGVSQSPRYKVTKRGQDVALRCDPISGHVSLYWYRQALGQGPEFLTYFNYEAQQDKSGLPNDRFSAERPEGSISTLTIQRTEQRDSAMYRCASSLGGPISTDTQYFGPGTRLTVL.

This rearrangement joins TRBV11-2 to TRBJ2-5; D possibly corresponds to TRBD1 (5 bases). The V and J ends lost 0 bases and 11 bases respectively, with 16 bases between them. The CDR3 consists of 14 residues. In germline, CDR1 is SGHAT, CDR2 FQNNGV. Here the CDR3 DNA reads TGTGCCAGCAGCTTAGAAAATCTTGGGGCTAGGCAGTACTTC. This sequence encodes CASSLENLGARQYF.

The chain recombines TRBV19 with TRBJ1-4; D gene unclear. Germline values: CDR1 LNHDA, CDR2 SQIVND (reference sequence). The CDR3 extends over 13 amino acids. Trimming took 3 bases from V and 6 from J, leaving 8 bases between them. The CDR3, as DNA: TGTGCCAGTAGTATTCCCCCTTATGAAAAACTGTTTTTT. Translated, it gives CASSIPPYEKLFF.

The chain combines TRBV28 with TRBJ2-3; a weak D match, TRBD2 (5 bases). Germline values: CDR1 MDHEN, CDR2 SYDVKM. Trimming left V 7 bases short and J 6 bases short, with 20 bases between. The CDR3 extends over 15 amino acids. DNA of the CDR3: TGTGCCAGCACCCCAAGGGAGTACATGTCGGATACGCAGTATTTT. Translating gives CASTPREYMSDTQYF.

The chain combines TRBV6-1 with TRBJ2-3; no reliable D call. Germline V gene lookup returns CDR1 MNHNS and CDR2 SASEGT. Deletions cut 5 bases from V and 0 bases from J, with 9 bases between. This CDR3 has 14 amino acids. The CDR3 is CASSTHLSTDTQYF. CDR3 in DNA: TGTGCCAGCAGTACACACTTAAGCACAGATACGCAGTATTTT.

The chain couples TRBV19 to TRBJ2-1; no reliable D call. The CDR3 totals 13 residues. Germline V gene data show CDR1 as LNHDA and CDR2 as SQIVND (reference sequence). V dropped 1 base and J dropped 9 bases, with 10 bases sitting between them. CDR3 nucleotides: TGTGCCAGTAGTATAGGATGGCGGACTGAGCAGTTCTTC. Protein: CASSIGWRTEQFF.

The genes are TRBV2 and TRBJ2-7, with D possibly being TRBD2 (6 bases). Per the germline V gene, CDR1 is SNHLY and CDR2 is FYNNEI. Trimming removed 4 bases at V and 3 bases at J, with 10 bases between. The CDR3 spans 13 residues. In DNA form, the CDR3 reads TGTGCCAGCAGTGCGGGAGAGGACTACGAGCAGTACTTC. As protein: CASSAGEDYEQYF.

The rearrangement uses TRBV5-1 and TRBJ1-1; D remains unclear. In germline, CDR1 is SGHRS, CDR2 YFSETQ. V was clipped by 4 bases and J by 1 base, with 14 bases between them. The CDR3 sequence is 15 residues long. This CDR3 is CASSMAAATNTEAFF. The CDR3 nucleotides read TGCGCCAGCAGCATGGCGGCAGCTACGAACACTGAAGCTTTCTTT. Supplemented by reference TRBV5-1 and TRBJ1-1, the full variable domain reads KAGVTQTPRYLIKTRGQQVTLSCSPISGHRSVSWYQQTPGQGLQFLFEYFSETQRNKGNFPGRFSGRQFSNSRSEMNVSTLELGDSALYLCASSMAAATNTEAFFGQGTRLTVV.

V gene TRBV6-5 combines with J gene TRBJ2-7; TRBD2 agrees at 8 bases. The CDR3 is made up of 14 amino acids. V lost 4 bases to trimming and J lost 5 bases; unmatched junction nucleotides: 7. The germline gives CDR1 MNHEY, CDR2 SVGAGI. The CDR3 DNA reads TGTGCCAGCAGTTCGTCCGGGGGGGCGGACGAGCAGTACTTC. It encodes CASSSSGGADEQYF.

About this clone: The same CDR3 arises from other DNA sequences in this sample as well. CDR3 sequence (DNA): TGTGCCAGCAGCCGGGACTCCTACGAGCAGTACTTC. It codes for CASSRDSYEQYF. V gene TRBV5-4 combines with J gene TRBJ2-7; tentatively, D is TRBD2 (5 bases). The CDR3 runs 12 residues. V was pared by 4 bases and J by 0 bases, with 5 bases between. Per the germline V gene, CDR1 is SGHNT and CDR2 is YYREEE (reference sequence).

This chain uses TRBV7-6 with TRBJ2-7, with 8 nucleotides matching TRBD1. CDR3 size: 16 residues. Germline CDR1 reads SGHVS; CDR2 reads FNYEAQ. J gave up 2 bases and V 1 base, and 7 bases lay outside the gene matches. Written as DNA, the CDR3 is TGTGCCAGCAGCTTAGAATATAAGGACAGGGCCTACGAGCAGTACTTC. It yields the protein CASSLEYKDRAYEQYF.

The genes are TRBV6-1 and TRBJ2-4; D uncertain. This CDR3 region has 14 residues. The V end lost 1 base, the J end lost 3 bases, and 7 bases lay between the germline ends. Germline V gene sequence: CDR1 MNHNS, CDR2 SASEGT. For the CDR3, the DNA is TGTGCCAGCAGTGAAGGGTGGGACAAAAACATTCAGTACTTC. Translating gives CASSEGWDKNIQYF.

The genes are TRBV5-1 and TRBJ2-3, with 10 bases identical to TRBD2. In germline, CDR1 is SGHRS, CDR2 YFSETQ. The CDR3 covers 16 residues. Trimming removed 6 bases from V and 0 bases from J; junction bases left unmatched: 7. The CDR3 nucleotides read TGCGCCAGCACCCTTGAGACTAGCGGGAGCACAGATACGCAGTATTTT. Translated, it gives CASTLETSGSTDTQYF.